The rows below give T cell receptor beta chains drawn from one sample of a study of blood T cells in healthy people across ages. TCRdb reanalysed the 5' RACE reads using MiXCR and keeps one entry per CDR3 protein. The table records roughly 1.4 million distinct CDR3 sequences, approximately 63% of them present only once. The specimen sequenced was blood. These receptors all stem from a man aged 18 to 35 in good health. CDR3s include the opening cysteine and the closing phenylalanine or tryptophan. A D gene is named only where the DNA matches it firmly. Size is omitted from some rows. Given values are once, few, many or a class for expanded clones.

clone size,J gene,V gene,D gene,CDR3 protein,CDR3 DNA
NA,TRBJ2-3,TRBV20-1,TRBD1,CSASPDRGSSTDTQYF,TGCAGTGCTAGCCCGGACAGGGGGTCAAGCACAGATACGCAGTATTTT
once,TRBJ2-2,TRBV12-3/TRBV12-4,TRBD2,CASSRLAGKDTGELFF,TGTGCCAGCAGTCGACTAGCGGGAAAGGATACGGGGGAGCTGTTTTTT
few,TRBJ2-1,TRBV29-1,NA,CSVAALTADEQFF,TGCAGCGTCGCTGCCCTTACCGCGGATGAGCAGTTCTTC
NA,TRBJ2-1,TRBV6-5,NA,CASSYSSGDGEQFF,TGTGCCAGCAGTTACTCCTCGGGAGACGGTGAGCAGTTCTTC
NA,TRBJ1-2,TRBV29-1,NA,CSVPGQKNYGYTF,TGCAGCGTACCCGGTCAGAAGAACTATGGCTACACCTTC
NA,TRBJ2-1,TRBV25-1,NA,CASSDHNEQFF,TGTGCCAGCAGTGACCACAATGAGCAGTTCTTC
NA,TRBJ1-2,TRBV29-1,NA,CSGSRGGNGYTF,TGCAGCGGCTCAAGGGGGGGGAATGGCTACACCTTC
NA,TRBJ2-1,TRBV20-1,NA,CSVDFYNEQFF,TGCAGTGTCGATTTCTACAATGAGCAGTTCTTC
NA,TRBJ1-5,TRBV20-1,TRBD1,CSTPTFTGGGQPQHF,TGCAGTACCCCCACCTTTACAGGGGGAGGTCAGCCCCAGCATTTT
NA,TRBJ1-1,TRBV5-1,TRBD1,CASSPGQGGTNTEAFF,TGCGCCAGCAGCCCTGGACAGGGTGGTACGAACACTGAAGCTTTCTTT
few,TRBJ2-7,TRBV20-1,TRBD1,CSAQMPGGRGQLKYF,TGCAGTGCCCAGATGCCAGGGGGCAGGGGGCAGTTAAAGTACTTC
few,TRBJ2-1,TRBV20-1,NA,CSADEGDPEQFF,TGCAGTGCTGACGAGGGGGACCCTGAGCAGTTCTTC
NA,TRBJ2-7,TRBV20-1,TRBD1,CSARGLQSYEQYF,TGCAGTGCGAGGGGGCTGCAATCCTACGAGCAGTACTTC
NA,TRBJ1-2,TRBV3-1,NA,CASSYTQGYYGYTF,TGTGCCAGCAGCTATACTCAAGGGTACTATGGCTACACCTTC
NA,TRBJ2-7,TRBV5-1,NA,CASTSYRDSSSYEQYF,TGCGCCAGTACCTCCTACCGGGACTCGAGCTCCTACGAGCAGTACTTC
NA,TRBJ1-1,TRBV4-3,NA,CASSQEPMNTEAFF,TGCGCCAGCAGCCAAGAGCCCATGAACACTGAAGCTTTCTTT
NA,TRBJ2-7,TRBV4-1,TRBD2,CASSQDPAGDYEQYF,TGCGCCAGCAGCCAAGATCCAGCGGGGGACTACGAGCAGTACTTC
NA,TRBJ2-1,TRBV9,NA,CASEGGVNEQFF,TGTGCCAGCGAAGGAGGGGTTAATGAGCAGTTCTTC
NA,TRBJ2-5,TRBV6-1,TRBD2,CAIEVEGTSGRDETQYF,TGTGCCATTGAGGTCGAGGGGACTAGCGGGAGGGACGAGACCCAGTACTTC
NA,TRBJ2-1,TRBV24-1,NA,CATSDPRGSYNEQFF,TGTGCCACCAGTGACCCGCGGGGCTCCTACAATGAGCAGTTCTTC
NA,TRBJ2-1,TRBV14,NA,CASSQEIAPPYNEQFF,TGTGCCAGCAGCCAAGAAATAGCGCCACCCTACAATGAGCAGTTCTTC
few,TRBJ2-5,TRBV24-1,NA,CATSDWWRLCTTQETQYF,TGTGCCACCAGTGATTGGTGGCGATTATGCACTACCCAAGAGACCCAGTACTTC
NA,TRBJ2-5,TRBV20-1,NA,CSARVIGQRETQYF,TGCAGTGCTAGAGTGATTGGACAGCGAGAGACCCAGTACTTC
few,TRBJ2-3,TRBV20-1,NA,CSASRRSTDTQYF,TGCAGTGCTAGCAGGAGAAGCACAGATACGCAGTATTTT
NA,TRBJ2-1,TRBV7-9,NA,CASSSDWDMAVADEQFF,TGTGCCAGCAGCTCTGACTGGGACATGGCTGTTGCGGATGAGCAGTTCTTC
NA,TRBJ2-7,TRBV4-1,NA,CASSRHQRSSYEQYF,TGCGCCAGCAGCCGACATCAGAGAAGCTCCTACGAGCAGTACTTC
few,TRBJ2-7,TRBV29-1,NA,CSVEFVSGGSTSYEQYF,TGCAGCGTTGAATTTGTTTCGGGGGGCTCGACATCCTACGAGCAGTACTTC
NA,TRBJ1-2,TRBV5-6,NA,CASSLVGARTGQYGYTF,TGTGCCAGCAGCTTGGTTGGCGCTCGTACAGGGCAGTATGGCTACACCTTC
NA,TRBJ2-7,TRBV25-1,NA,CASSDLDSYERYF,TGTGCCAGCAGTGACCTTGACAGCTACGAGCGGTACTTC
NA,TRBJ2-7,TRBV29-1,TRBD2,CSVSRTSGSSSEQYF,TGCAGCGTTTCCCGGACTAGCGGGAGTAGCAGCGAGCAGTACTTC
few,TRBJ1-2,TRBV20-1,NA,CSASESTF,TGCAGTGCTAGCGAGTCCACCTTC
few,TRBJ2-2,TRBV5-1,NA,CASRERPNTGELFF,TGCGCCAGCAGGGAAAGACCGAACACCGGGGAGCTGTTTTTT
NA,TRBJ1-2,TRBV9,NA,CASSVQEGNYGYTF,TGTGCCAGCAGCGTCCAAGAAGGAAACTATGGCTACACCTTC
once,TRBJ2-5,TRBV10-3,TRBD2,CATGLAGDNEQYF,TGTGCCACAGGACTAGCGGGAGATAATGAGCAGTACTTC
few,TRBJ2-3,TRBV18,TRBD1,CASSLDRGRTDTQYF,TGTGCCAGCTCACTGGACAGGGGGAGGACAGATACGCAGTATTTT
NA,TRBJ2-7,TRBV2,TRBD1,CASSAQGARYEQYF,TGTGCCAGCAGTGCACAGGGGGCGCGCTACGAGCAGTACTTC
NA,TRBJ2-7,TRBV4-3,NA,CASSQWEGGGSYEQYF,TGCGCCAGCAGCCAATGGGAGGGGGGGGGCTCCTACGAGCAGTACTTC
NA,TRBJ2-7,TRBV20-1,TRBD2,CSARAGLAGGVFSYEQYF,TGCAGTGCTCGTGCGGGACTAGCGGGGGGAGTCTTTTCCTACGAGCAGTACTTC
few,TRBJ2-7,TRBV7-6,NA,CASSLAKGIARDQTYEQYF,TGTGCCAGCAGCTTAGCGAAGGGGATAGCGAGAGACCAGACCTACGAGCAGTACTTC
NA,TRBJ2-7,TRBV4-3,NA,CASSQAQLAYEQYF,TGCGCCAGCAGCCAAGCCCAGCTGGCCTACGAGCAGTACTTC
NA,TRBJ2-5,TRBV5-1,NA,CASRPRDSETQYF,TGCGCCAGCAGACCCCGGGACTCGGAGACCCAGTACTTC
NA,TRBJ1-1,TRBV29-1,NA,CSVDQANTEAFF,TGCAGCGTTGACCAGGCAAACACTGAAGCTTTCTTT
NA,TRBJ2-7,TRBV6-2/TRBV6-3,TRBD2,CASSYSSQRGGSYEQYF,TGTGCCAGCAGTTACTCGAGTCAGCGGGGGGGCTCCTACGAGCAGTACTTC
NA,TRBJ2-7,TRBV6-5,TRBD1,CASSYGGRGSEQYF,TGTGCCAGCAGCTACGGCGGCAGGGGGTCCGAGCAGTACTTC
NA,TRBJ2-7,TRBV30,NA,CAWSATGLYEQYF,TGTGCCTGGAGTGCGACAGGCCTCTACGAGCAGTACTTC
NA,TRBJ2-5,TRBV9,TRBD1,CASSVGTGYEYF,TGTGCCAGCAGCGTAGGGACAGGGTACGAGTACTTC
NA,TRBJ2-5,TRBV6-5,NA,CASSSLNNEQYF,TGTGCCAGCAGTTCGCTTAACAATGAGCAGTACTTC
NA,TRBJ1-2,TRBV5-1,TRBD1,CASSLGQGNYDYTF,TGCGCCAGCAGCTTGGGACAGGGCAACTATGACTACACCTTC